This record concerns one T cell receptor beta chain sequence. This sample was taken from a study of blood T cell repertoires in COVID-19. The protocol was immunoSEQ multiplex PCR, while the TCRdb copy is restricted to in-frame clones and leaves out a portion. There are roughly 60,000 clones in the sample; 65% to 90% occur only once, and more than 1% lies in the top ten. J lost 9 bases, V lost 6 bases, and 7 bases had no gene match. Looked up from germline, CDR1 is DFQATT and CDR2 is SNEGSKA (reference sequence). The CDR3 runs 11 residues. The receptor's source is a man aged 35 to 55 with acute or convalescent COVID-19. Material for sequencing was peripheral blood. The chain is built from TRBV20-1 and TRBJ1-1, with TRBD1 matching over 7 bases. CDR3 sequence reads: CSAKDRDKAFF. The CDR3 DNA reads TGCAGTGCCAAAGACAGGGATAAAGCTTTCTTT.